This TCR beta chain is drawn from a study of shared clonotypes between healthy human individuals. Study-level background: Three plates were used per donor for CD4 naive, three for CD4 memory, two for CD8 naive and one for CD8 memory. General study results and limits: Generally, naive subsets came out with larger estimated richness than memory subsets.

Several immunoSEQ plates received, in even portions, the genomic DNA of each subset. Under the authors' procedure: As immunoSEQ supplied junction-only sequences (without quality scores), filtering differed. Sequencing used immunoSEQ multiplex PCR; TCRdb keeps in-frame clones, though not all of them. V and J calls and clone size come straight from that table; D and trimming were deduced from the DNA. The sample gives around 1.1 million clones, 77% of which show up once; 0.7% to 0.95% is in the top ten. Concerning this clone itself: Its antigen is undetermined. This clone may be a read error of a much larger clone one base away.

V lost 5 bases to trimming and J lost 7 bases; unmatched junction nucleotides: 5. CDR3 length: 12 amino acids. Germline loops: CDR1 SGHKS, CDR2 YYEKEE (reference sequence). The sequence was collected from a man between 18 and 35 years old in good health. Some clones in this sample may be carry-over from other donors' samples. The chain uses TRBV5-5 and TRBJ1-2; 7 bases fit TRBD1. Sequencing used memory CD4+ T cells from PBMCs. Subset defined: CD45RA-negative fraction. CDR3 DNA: TGTGCCAGCAGACTAGACAGGGCTGGCTACACCTTC. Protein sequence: CASRLDRAGYTF.